This section outlines one TCR beta chain sequence together with its context. The data were taken from a study of blood T cell repertoires in COVID-19. At the level of the study: Acute and convalescent COVID-19 samples came from the United States, Italy and Spain.

TCRdb's table, derived via immunoSEQ multiplex PCR, lists solely in-frame clones and lacks some. The sample contains some 320,000 clones, roughly nine tenths of which appear only once. Participant reports of clinical history set cohort assignment. Before being deemed recovered, Cohort 3 donors had two negative PCRs, clearance, or symptom resolution. Germline V gene lookup returns CDR1 KGHSH and CDR2 LQKENI. Trimming removed 3 bases at V and 3 bases at J, with 6 bases between. The CDR3 spans 12 residues. The receptor was isolated from a man in his sixties who had recovered from COVID-19. The chain is built from TRBV18 and TRBJ2-7, with D uncertain. The sample consisted of PBMCs or T cells enriched from blood (not recorded which). CDR3 nucleotides: TGTGCCAGCTCACCGGAGCTCTACGAGCAGTACTTC. This sequence encodes CASSPELYEQYF.